This entry concerns a single TCR beta chain. Its specificity is unknown. This sample stems from a study of T cells after posttransplantation cyclophosphamide. Whole-study results and caveats: Recipient CMV seropositivity and CMV reactivation strongly tracked TRB clonality. TRB overlap between skin or GI tissue T cells and blood was limited. Donor CD8+ memory clones often dominated recipient blood repertoires at later times.

V dropped 4 bases and J dropped 0 bases, with 8 bases sitting between them. Per germline, CDR1 SGDLS and CDR2 YYNGEE. This CDR3 region has 13 residues. Some clones are missing from TCRdb's copy, which holds only in-frame ones; the method was immunoSEQ multiplex PCR. This sample yields around 6,000 clones, of which approximately 82% are seen a single time; roughly 30% belongs to the top ten. A marrow graft followed busulfan-fludarabine conditioning, with cyclophosphamide on days +3 and +4. V gene TRBV9 combines with J gene TRBJ2-7; D is unresolved. The clonotype comes from a female patient in her 50s who received an allogeneic stem cell transplant from a related donor, was CMV-positive, and had no GVHD. Some T cells may be graft donor cells. Here the sequenced sample was CD8+ T cells sorted from PBMCs, taken around 1,500 days after allogeneic stem cell transplant with posttransplant cyclophosphamide. CDR3: CASSNSSSYEQYF. The CDR3 DNA follows: TGTGCCAGCAGCAATAGTAGCTCCTACGAGCAGTACTTC.